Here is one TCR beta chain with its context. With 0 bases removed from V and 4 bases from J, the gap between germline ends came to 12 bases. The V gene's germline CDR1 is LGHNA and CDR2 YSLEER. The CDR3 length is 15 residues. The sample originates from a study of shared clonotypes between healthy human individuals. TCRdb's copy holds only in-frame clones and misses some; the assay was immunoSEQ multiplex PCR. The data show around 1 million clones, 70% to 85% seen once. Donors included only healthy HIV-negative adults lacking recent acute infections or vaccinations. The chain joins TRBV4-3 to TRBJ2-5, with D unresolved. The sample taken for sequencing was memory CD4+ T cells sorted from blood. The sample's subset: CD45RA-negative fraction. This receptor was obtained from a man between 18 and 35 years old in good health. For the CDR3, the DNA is TGCGCCAGCAGCCAAGATACCCGATTCCCAGAGACCCAGTACTTC. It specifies CASSQDTRFPETQYF.